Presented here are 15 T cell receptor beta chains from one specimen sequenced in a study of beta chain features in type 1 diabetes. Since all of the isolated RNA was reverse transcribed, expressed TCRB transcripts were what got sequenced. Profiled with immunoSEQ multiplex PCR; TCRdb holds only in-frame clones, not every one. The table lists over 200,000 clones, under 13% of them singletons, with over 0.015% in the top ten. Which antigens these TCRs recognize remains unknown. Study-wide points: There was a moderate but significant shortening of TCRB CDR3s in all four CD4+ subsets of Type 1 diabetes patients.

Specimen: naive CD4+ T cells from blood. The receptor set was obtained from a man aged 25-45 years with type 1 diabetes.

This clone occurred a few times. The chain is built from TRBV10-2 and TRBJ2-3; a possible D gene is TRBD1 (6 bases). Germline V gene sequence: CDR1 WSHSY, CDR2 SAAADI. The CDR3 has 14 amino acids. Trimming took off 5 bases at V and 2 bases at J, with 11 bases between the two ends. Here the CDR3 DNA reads TGCGCCAGCAGTCGGACAGTATTCACAGATACGCAGTATTTT. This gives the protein CASSRTVFTDTQYF.

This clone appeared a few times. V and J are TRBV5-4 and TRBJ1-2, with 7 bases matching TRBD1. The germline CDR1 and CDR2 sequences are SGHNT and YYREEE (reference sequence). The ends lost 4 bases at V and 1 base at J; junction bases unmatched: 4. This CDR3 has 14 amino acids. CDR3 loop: CASSTDRRNYGYTF. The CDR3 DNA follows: TGTGCCAGCAGCACGGACAGGCGTAACTATGGCTACACCTTC.

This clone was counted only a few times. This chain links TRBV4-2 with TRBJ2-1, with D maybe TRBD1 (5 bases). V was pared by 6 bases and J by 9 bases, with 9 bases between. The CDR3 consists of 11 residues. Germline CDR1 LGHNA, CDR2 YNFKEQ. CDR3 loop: CASSQQGEQFF. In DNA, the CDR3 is TGTGCCAGCAGTCAGCAGGGTGAGCAGTTCTTC.

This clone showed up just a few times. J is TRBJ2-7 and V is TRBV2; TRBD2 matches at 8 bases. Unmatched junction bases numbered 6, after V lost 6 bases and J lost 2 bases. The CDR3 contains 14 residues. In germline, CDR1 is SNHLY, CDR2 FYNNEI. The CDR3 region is CASSRGLAPYEQYF. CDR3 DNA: TGTGCCAGCAGCCGCGGACTAGCCCCCTACGAGCAGTACTTC. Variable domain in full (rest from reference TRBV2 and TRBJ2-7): EPEVTQTPSHQVTQMGQEVILRCVPISNHLYFYWYRQILGQKVEFLVSFYNNEISEKSEIFDDQFSVERPDGSNFTLKIRSTKLEDSAMYFCASSRGLAPYEQYFGPGTRLTVT.

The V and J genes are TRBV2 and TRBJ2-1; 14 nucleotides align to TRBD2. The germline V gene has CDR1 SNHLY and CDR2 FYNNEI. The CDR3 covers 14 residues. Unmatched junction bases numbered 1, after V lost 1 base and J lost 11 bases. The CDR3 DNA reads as TGTGCCAGCAGTGAAGGACTAGCGGGGGGGCAGCAGTTCTTC. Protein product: CASSEGLAGGQQFF.

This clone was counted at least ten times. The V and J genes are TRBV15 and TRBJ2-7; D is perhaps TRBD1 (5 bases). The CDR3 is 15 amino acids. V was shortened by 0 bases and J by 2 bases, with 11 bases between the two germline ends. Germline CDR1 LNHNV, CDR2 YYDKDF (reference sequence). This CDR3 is CATSREKGSTYEQYF. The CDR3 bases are TGTGCCACCAGCAGAGAGAAGGGGTCGACCTACGAGCAGTACTTC.

This CDR3 is CASSSLYEQYF. CDR3 DNA sequence: TGTGCCAGCAGTTCCCTATACGAGCAGTACTTC. The J gene is TRBJ2-7, the V gene TRBV28, with D hard to call. With 4 bases removed from V and 4 bases from J, the gap between germline ends came to 5 bases. Germline assignment: CDR1 MDHEN and CDR2 SYDVKM. This CDR3 comprises 11 residues.

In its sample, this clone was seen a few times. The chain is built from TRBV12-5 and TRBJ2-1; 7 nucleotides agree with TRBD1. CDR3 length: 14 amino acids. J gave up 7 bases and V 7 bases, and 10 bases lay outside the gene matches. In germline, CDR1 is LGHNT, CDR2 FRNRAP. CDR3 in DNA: TGTGCTAGTGCCCTGGACAGGTCTGGGAATGAGCAGTTCTTC. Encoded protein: CASALDRSGNEQFF.

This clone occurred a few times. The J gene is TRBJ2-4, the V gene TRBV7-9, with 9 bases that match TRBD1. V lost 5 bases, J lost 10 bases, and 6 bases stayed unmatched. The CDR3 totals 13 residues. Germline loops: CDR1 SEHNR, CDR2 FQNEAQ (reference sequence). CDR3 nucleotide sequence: TGTGCCAGCAGCCAGGACAGGGGTCGGATTCAGTACTTC. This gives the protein CASSQDRGRIQYF.

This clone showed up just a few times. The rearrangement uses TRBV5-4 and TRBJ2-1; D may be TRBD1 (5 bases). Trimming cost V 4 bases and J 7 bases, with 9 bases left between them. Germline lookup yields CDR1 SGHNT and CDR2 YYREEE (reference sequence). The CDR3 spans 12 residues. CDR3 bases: TGTGCCAGCAGCCCTCCAGGGAATGAGCAGTTCTTC. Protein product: CASSPPGNEQFF.

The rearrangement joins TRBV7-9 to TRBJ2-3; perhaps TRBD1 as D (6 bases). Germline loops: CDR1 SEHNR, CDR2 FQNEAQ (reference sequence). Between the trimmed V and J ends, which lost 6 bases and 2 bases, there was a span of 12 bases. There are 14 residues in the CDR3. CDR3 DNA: TGTGCCAGCAGGCCTAGACAGGACACAGATACGCAGTATTTT. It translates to CASRPRQDTDTQYF.

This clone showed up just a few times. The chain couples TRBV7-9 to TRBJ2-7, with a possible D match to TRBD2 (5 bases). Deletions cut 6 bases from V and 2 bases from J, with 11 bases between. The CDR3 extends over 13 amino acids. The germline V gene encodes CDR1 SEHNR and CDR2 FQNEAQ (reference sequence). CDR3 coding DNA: TGTGCCAGCAGGAGGGAAGCAACCTACGAGCAGTACTTC. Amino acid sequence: CASRREATYEQYF. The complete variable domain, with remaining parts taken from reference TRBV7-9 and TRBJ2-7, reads DTGVSQNPRHKITKRGQNVTFRCDPISEHNRLYWYRQTLGQGPEFLTYFQNEAQLEKSRLLSDRFSAERPKGSFSTLEIQRTEQGDSAMYLCASRREATYEQYFGPGTRLTVT.

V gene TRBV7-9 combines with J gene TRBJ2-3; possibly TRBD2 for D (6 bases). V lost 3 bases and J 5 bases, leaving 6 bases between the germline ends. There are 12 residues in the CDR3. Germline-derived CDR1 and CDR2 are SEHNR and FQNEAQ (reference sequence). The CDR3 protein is CASSFGGDTQYF. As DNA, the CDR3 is TGTGCCAGCAGCTTCGGGGGAGATACGCAGTATTTT.

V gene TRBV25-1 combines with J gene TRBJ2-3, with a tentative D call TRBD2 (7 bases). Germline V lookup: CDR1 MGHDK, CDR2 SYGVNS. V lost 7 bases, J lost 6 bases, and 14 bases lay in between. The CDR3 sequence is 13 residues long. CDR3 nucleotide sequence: TGTGCCAGCAAGAGAGGGGGGGCGGATACGCAGTATTTT. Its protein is CASKRGGADTQYF.

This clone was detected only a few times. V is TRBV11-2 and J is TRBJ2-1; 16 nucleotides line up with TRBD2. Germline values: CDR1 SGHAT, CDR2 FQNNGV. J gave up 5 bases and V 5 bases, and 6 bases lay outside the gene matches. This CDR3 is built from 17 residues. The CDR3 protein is CASSPGLAGGTHNEQFF. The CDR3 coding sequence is TGTGCCAGCAGCCCGGGACTAGCGGGGGGGACCCACAATGAGCAGTTCTTC.